This TCR beta chain was obtained from a study of regulatory T cells in long-lasting Graves disease. The sample holds many counts of this clonotype. Libraries of TCR beta came from iRepertoire HTBI primers plus Arm-PCR of CDR3 regions. TCRdb ran MiXCR on the multiplex PCR reads and lists one entry per CDR3 protein. The table has roughly 380,000 distinct CDR3 sequences, approximately 15% seen once. Noted time point: newly diagnosed GD, antithyroid drugs for less than 3 months. PBMC-derived RNA was used for the TCR library. Per germline, CDR1 MNHEY and CDR2 SMNVEV (reference sequence). V lost 7 bases to trimming and J lost 0 bases; unmatched junction nucleotides: 4. The CDR3 is 14 residues long. This sample was also put to use in a study of T cells in Graves' hyperthyroidism and ophthalmopathy. That report adds: The HTBI primer set was used in a first-round RT-PCR of the TCR CDR3.

The receptor's source is a man aged 40-49 years with Graves disease. V is TRBV27 and J is TRBJ2-5; 8 positions match TRBD1. The sequencing used peripheral blood mononuclear cells (PBMCs), collected at new diagnosis, from a patient treated with antithyroid drugs. The DNA of the CDR3 is TGTGCCAGCAACAGGGGGGAGTACCAAGAGACCCAGTACTTC. This sequence encodes CASNRGEYQETQYF.